Each of the 2 T cell receptor beta chains below was sequenced from the same sample in a study of blood T cell repertoires in COVID-19. Sequenced by immunoSEQ multiplex PCR; TCRdb stores in-frame clones only, minus some. The top ten hold just under 7.5% of the sample, which has just under 350,000 clones, about nine tenths seen once. Sequencing was carried out using peripheral blood. Receptors were obtained from a woman aged 70 to 79 with COVID-19, enrolled during active disease.

Note on this clone: Other DNA sequences from this sample encode an identical CDR3 as well. The chain employs TRBV2 and TRBJ1-1, with TRBD1 matching over 7 bases. V shed 5 bases, J shed 0 bases, and the junction held 3 bases outside the gene matches. The germline V gene encodes CDR1 SNHLY and CDR2 FYNNEI. CDR3 size: 14 residues. For the CDR3, the DNA is TGTGCCAGCAGTCGGGACAGCCTGAACACTGAAGCTTTCTTT. Its translation is CASSRDSLNTEAFF.

V is TRBV14 and J is TRBJ1-2, with 9 nucleotides matching TRBD1. V shed 4 bases, J shed 6 bases, and the junction held 9 bases outside the gene matches. In germline, CDR1 is SGHDN, CDR2 FVKESK. This CDR3 has 15 residues. In DNA form, the CDR3 reads TGTGCCAGCAGCCCCGACAGGGGGGAGAAAAATGGCTACACCTTC. The encoded protein is CASSPDRGEKNGYTF. The full variable domain, rest sourced from reference TRBV14 and TRBJ1-2, is EAGVTQFPSHSVIEKGQTVTLRCDPISGHDNLYWYRRVMGKEIKFLLHFVKESKQDESGMPNNRFLAERTGGTYSTLKVQPAELEDSGVYFCASSPDRGEKNGYTFGSGTRLTVV.